This entry describes one T cell receptor (beta chain). Germline lookup yields CDR1 SGHDN and CDR2 FVKESK. Losses at the gene ends were 4 bases for V and 5 bases for J; bases not matched to a gene: 3. The CDR3 sequence is 13 residues long. The data belong to a study of cytomegalovirus exposure and HLA in healthy donors. Study-level information: Earlier, 100 million to 120 million unique TCR beta sequences were recovered from about 179 million T cells by an analysis.

PCR was performed using 60 Vbeta and 13 Jbeta primers. Assay used: immunoSEQ multiplex PCR; TCRdb lists only in-frame clones, some missing. The table includes around 72,000 clones, 65% to 80% detected once. Specimen: PBMCs. The sequence was obtained from a man aged 35-49 years in good health and CMV-seropositive. The J gene is TRBJ2-3, the V gene TRBV14, with 7 positions matching TRBD1. CDR3 in DNA: TGTGCCAGCAGCCTTCCAGGGGGAGATACGCAGTATTTT. Amino acid sequence: CASSLPGGDTQYF.